This T cell receptor (beta chain) originates from a study of blood T cells in healthy people across ages (dated by TCRdb to about 2015). With regard to the full study: In model experiments, template switching captured roughly one uniquely barcoded TCR beta cDNA molecule for every two T cells. To avoid experimental bias, donors of different ages were spread randomly across the sequencing lanes. Donors were grouped into four age groups: young (average approximately 16 years), middle-aged (about 38), aged (about 60) and long-lived (just over 80). The study analyzed two additional independent replicas of 1 million unique cDNA reads from the same blood draw for two donors, one aged 18 to 30 and one aged 80 or older. Age-related changes in TCR beta repertoire diversity were measured in the study by deep sequencing normalized with unique cDNA molecular identifiers. The investigation overall reported the following: The CMV infection status of donors was not known, potentially confounding age-related changes in expanded clonotypes. As age increased, observed TCR beta diversity per million T cells dropped in a roughly linear way, and a significant reduction was already evident by age 40. Compared with the aged group, the long-lived group had more naive CD4+ T cells, fewer expanded clones and increased TCR diversity, suggesting age selection. The percentage of naive T cells measured by flow cytometry correlated strongly with observed TCR beta diversity. Total diversity estimates from one million sequenced T cells were considered lower bounds and underestimates. Conclusive comparison of naive and antigen-experienced compartments was prevented by the profiling of bulk unsorted PBMCs.

The library relied on 5' RACE. The run used an Illumina HiSeq 2500. The second PCR ran for about 6 to 11 cycles and used a J-beta primer mix along with a sample-barcoded 5' primer. A template-switch 5' adaptor carrying 12 random nucleotides introduced a unique molecular identifier onto each TCR beta cDNA molecule. Each sample yielded at least 2.5 million CDR3-containing paired-end reads. All of the RNA was converted into first-strand cDNA using the Mint cDNA synthesis kit, with a TRBC-specific oligonucleotide serving as the primer. Following uracil-DNA glycosylase treatment, a first 18-cycle PCR with universal primers M1SS and BC2_uni_R was performed on all cDNA. For the original study's pipeline: Each sample was normalized by randomly selecting 1 million high-quality reads, each carrying a distinct molecular identifier. Reads sharing molecular identifiers were discarded rather than binned into consensus sequences. CDR3 identification, clonotype clustering and error correction used MiTCR with a Q25 quality threshold and the strictest error-elimination algorithm. A nonparametric unseen species model using Euler transformation provided a lower-bound estimate of total TCR beta diversity. TCRdb passed the public sequencing reads through fastp at Q25 and MiXCR, retaining productive beta sequences. CDR3 protein duplicates are merged, each entry listing the most common genes and DNA. TCRdb, not the authors, supplied the V and J calls. The sample table shows hundreds of thousands of distinct CDR3 sequences, and roughly 50% are seen once. The leading ten clones occupy roughly 31% of the sample.

With respect to this clonotype: Its antigen target is currently unknown. Qualities for individual bases were not recorded, and no much larger clone is one base off.

Reading from cysteine to phenylalanine, the CDR3 counts 15 amino acids. The kept DNA is CDR3 alone, 45 bases in frame from the first base. CDR1 SGHTA and CDR2 FQGNSA are derived from the germline V gene. For this chain, trimming is 5 bases at the V end and 2 bases at the J end, and the number of junction bases without a gene match is 5. Donors were roughly 40 systemically healthy Caucasian individuals from Russia aged roughly 6 to 90 years. Roughly 11 milliliters of peripheral blood were drawn from each donor into EDTA-treated Vacutainer tubes. Ficoll-Paque density-gradient centrifugation was used to isolate PBMCs, with at least 6 million per sample. Total RNA was extracted from PBMCs with Trizol reagent, with at least 6 micrograms obtained per sample. The percentages of naive CD45RAhigh/CD27high T cells were determined by flow cytometry on a PBMC aliquot from every donor.

This TCR was sampled from a woman aged 55-70 years in good health. The sample taken for sequencing was blood. The rearranged segments are TRBV7-2 and TRBJ2-5; the junction holds 10 bases that match TRBD2. The CDR3 has the sequence CASSARTSGQETQYF. In nucleotides, the sequence is TGTGCCAGCAGCGCACGGACTAGCGGACAAGAGACCCAGTACTTC.